Listed here are 17 T cell receptor beta chains from one sample, sequenced in a study of identical twins. TCRdb called the 5' RACE reads again in MiXCR, with one record for every CDR3 protein. This sample has about 660,000 distinct CDR3 sequences, with over 8.5% found just once. These sequences were also reported in another study, on yellow fever vaccine responses in identical twins.

The source material was PBMCs. Receptor source: a woman aged 18-29 years in good health.

This clonotype occurred many times. The V call is TRBV4-1, the J call TRBJ2-7; no firm D call. The ends were cut back, 1 base at V and 7 bases at J, with 8 bases in the middle. Germline CDR1 is MGHRA and CDR2 is YSYEKL. The CDR3 totals 12 residues. The CDR3 DNA sequence: TGCGCCAGCAGCCAAGTATTCTGGGAGCAGTACTTC. Its translation is CASSQVFWEQYF.

The CDR3 reads CASSQEMEKLFF. Here the CDR3 DNA reads TGCGCCAGCAGCCAAGAGATGGAAAAACTGTTTTTT. V gene TRBV4-1 combines with J gene TRBJ1-4; no definite D call. The CDR3 runs 12 residues. Trimming removed 0 bases at V and 8 bases at J, with 4 bases between. Per germline, CDR1 MGHRA and CDR2 YSYEKL.

The chain couples TRBV23-1 to TRBJ2-7; D is perhaps TRBD1 or TRBD2 (6 bases each). TRBV23-1 counts as an open reading frame of uncertain function. The CDR3 is made up of 15 amino acids. The V gene lost 2 bases and the J gene lost 5 bases, with 16 bases spanning the gap. The CDR3: CASSQPNREENEQYF. The CDR3 DNA reads TGCGCCAGCAGTCAACCGAACAGGGAGGAAAACGAGCAGTACTTC.

The chain combines TRBV6-2 or TRBV6-3 with TRBJ2-7; 7 bases align to TRBD1. With V trimmed by 3 bases and J by 3 bases, 17 bases remained unmatched. This CDR3 has 18 residues. In germline, CDR1 is MNHEY, CDR2 SVGEGT. CDR3 residues: CASSYVVVYGDSFYEQYF. The DNA of the CDR3 is TGTGCCAGCAGTTATGTTGTCGTGTATGGGGACAGCTTCTACGAGCAGTACTTC.

V gene TRBV28 combines with J gene TRBJ2-5, with D hard to call. Trimming removed 4 bases from V and 4 bases from J, with 7 bases in between. There are 12 residues in the CDR3. Germline loops: CDR1 MDHEN, CDR2 SYDVKM. The DNA for the CDR3 is TGTGCCAGCAGTTCTATTTTAGAGACCCAGTACTTC. Protein product: CASSSILETQYF.

In its sample, this clonotype was seen many times. The chain employs TRBV6-1 and TRBJ1-1; D is unclear. This CDR3 is 12 amino acids long. V shed 6 bases and J shed 1 base, with 6 bases lying between them. CDR1 is MNHNS, CDR2 SASEGT, per germline. CDR3 nucleotides: TGTGCCAGCAGGGCGGCGAACACTGAAGCTTTCTTT. It is translated as CASRAANTEAFF.

This clonotype was counted between two and nine times. This rearrangement joins TRBV7-2 to TRBJ1-4; D unclear. Germline lookup yields CDR1 SGHTA and CDR2 FQGNSA. V was trimmed by 5 bases and J by 9 bases, leaving 10 bases between them. The CDR3 has 12 amino acids. CDR3 residues: CASSPQLKKLFF. Here the CDR3 DNA reads TGTGCCAGCAGCCCCCAGTTGAAAAAACTGTTTTTT.

This clonotype was seen at least ten times. The chain's CDR3 is CASNDPGSYNEQFF. DNA of the CDR3: TGTGCCAGCAATGATCCGGGTTCCTACAATGAGCAGTTCTTC. This sequence joins TRBV9 and TRBJ2-1, with D unclear. Germline CDR1 reads SGDLS; CDR2 reads YYNGEE. The V and J ends lost 6 bases and 1 base respectively, with 11 bases between them. The length of the CDR3 is 14 residues.

This chain links TRBV30 with TRBJ2-7; the match to TRBD1 covers 7 bases. Germline loops: CDR1 GTSNPN, CDR2 SVGIG (reference sequence). Germline trimming cut 3 bases from V and 2 bases from J; bases unmatched to any gene: 10. The CDR3 covers 15 residues. CDR3 sequence (DNA): TGTGCCTGGAGCCCTGACAGGGCAGGGACCTACGAGCAGTACTTC. It translates to CAWSPDRAGTYEQYF. The full variable domain, its missing parts supplied by reference TRBV30 and TRBJ2-7, is SQTIHQWPATLVQPVGSPLSLECTVEGTSNPNLYWYRQAAGRGLQLLFYSVGIGQISSEVPQNLSASRPQDRQFILSSKKLLLSDSGFYLCAWSPDRAGTYEQYFGPGTRLTVT.

The CDR3 here is CSEGPTYNEQFF. CDR3 in DNA: TGCAGTGAGGGGCCAACTTACAATGAGCAGTTCTTC. This chain links TRBV20-1 with TRBJ2-1; weak D call: TRBD1 (5 bases). Trimming removed 7 bases from V and 4 bases from J, with 11 bases in between. Germline V gives CDR1 DFQATT, CDR2 SNEGSKA (reference sequence). The CDR3 contains 12 residues.

This clonotype occurred a few times. V usage is TRBV2 and J usage is TRBJ2-7, with D tentatively TRBD2 (6 bases). CDR1 is SNHLY and CDR2 is FYNNEI in the germline V gene. This CDR3 contains 13 residues. V lost 4 bases, J lost 4 bases, and 11 bases lay in between. The CDR3 loop reads CASSAQGGYEQYF. CDR3 DNA: TGTGCCAGCAGTGCGCAGGGAGGATACGAGCAGTACTTC.

This clonotype has at least ten counts. The gene calls are TRBV7-2 and TRBJ1-1, with D perhaps TRBD1 (5 bases). This CDR3 region has 14 residues. Trimming cost V 2 bases and J 4 bases, with 11 bases left between them. Germline V gene sequence: CDR1 SGHTA, CDR2 FQGNSA. CDR3 bases: TGTGCCAGCAGCTTACCAGGGCGGGCCACTGAAGCTTTCTTT. Amino acids: CASSLPGRATEAFF.

The V gene is TRBV25-1, the J gene TRBJ2-7, with D hard to call. The V gene lost 1 base and the J gene lost 6 bases, with 7 bases spanning the gap. Looked up from germline, CDR1 is MGHDK and CDR2 is SYGVNS. CDR3 length: 12 amino acids. CDR3 DNA: TGTGCCAGCAGTGAATTCGTGGGCGAGCAGTACTTC. Its protein product is CASSEFVGEQYF.

This clonotype was found many times. V is TRBV12-3 or TRBV12-4 and J is TRBJ2-7; 10 bases map to TRBD1. Trimming cost V 5 bases and J 2 bases; bases outside gene matches: 6. The CDR3 contains 15 residues. The CDR3 DNA follows: TGTGCCAGCAGTAACACCGGACAGGGGGCCTACGAGCAGTACTTC. It yields the protein CASSNTGQGAYEQYF.

The DNA for the CDR3 is TGTGCCAGCAGGGTCGGGGTTGGGACAGATACGCAGTATTTT. Protein: CASRVGVGTDTQYF. This rearrangement joins TRBV28 to TRBJ2-3, with D possibly TRBD2 on 5 matching bases. Germline CDR1 is MDHEN and CDR2 is SYDVKM. Trimming cost V 6 bases and J 3 bases, with 13 bases left between them. The CDR3 consists of 14 residues.

This clonotype appeared a few times. The V and J genes are TRBV7-9 and TRBJ2-7, with 11 bases aligning to TRBD2. The CDR3 contains 15 residues. The germline gives CDR1 SEHNR, CDR2 FQNEAQ (reference sequence). Unmatched junction bases numbered 4, after V lost 4 bases and J lost 2 bases. Written as DNA, the CDR3 is TGTGCCAGCAGCTCCGTGACTAGCGGGGCCTACGAGCAGTACTTC. It is translated as CASSSVTSGAYEQYF. The variable domain in full, completed from reference TRBV7-9 and TRBJ2-7, reads DTGVSQNPRHKITKRGQNVTFRCDPISEHNRLYWYRQTLGQGPEFLTYFQNEAQLEKSRLLSDRFSAERPKGSFSTLEIQRTEQGDSAMYLCASSSVTSGAYEQYFGPGTRLTVT.

This clonotype has a handful of counts. The chain employs TRBV4-2 and TRBJ2-4, with D possibly TRBD1 on 6 matching bases. Germline V lookup: CDR1 LGHNA, CDR2 YNFKEQ. Deletions cut 0 bases from V and 12 bases from J, with 12 bases between. The CDR3 loop spans 13 amino acids. CDR3 in DNA: TGTGCCAGCAGCCAAGAGCAGGGGCTCCCTCAGTACTTC. Protein product: CASSQEQGLPQYF.